Shown below are 29 T cell receptor beta chains from a single sample sequenced in a study of blood T cell repertoires in COVID-19. Sequenced by immunoSEQ multiplex PCR; TCRdb stores in-frame clones only, minus some. The table shows around 56,000 clones, with more than 70% occurring only once. The sample consisted of peripheral blood. The receptors come from a human donor in a cohort sampled during active COVID-19.

This chain joins TRBV3-1 (or the pseudogene TRBV3-2) and TRBJ2-2; D call uncertain. The CDR3 runs 15 residues. Trimming removed 2 bases at V and 0 bases at J, with 7 bases between. In germline, CDR1 is LGHDT, CDR2 YNNKEL (reference sequence). The CDR3 coding sequence is TGTGCCAGCAGCCAAATAAGCTCGAACACCGGGGAGCTGTTTTTT. Translation: CASSQISSNTGELFF.

The V call is TRBV19, the J call TRBJ1-4; possible D gene TRBD1, 5 bases. V shed 1 base and J shed 0 bases, with 9 bases lying between them. The CDR3 has 16 amino acids. CDR1 is LNHDA and CDR2 is SQIVND in the germline V gene (reference sequence). CDR3 in DNA: TGTGCCAGTAGTATAGGGACAAATCCAACTAATGAAAAACTGTTTTTT. Translating gives CASSIGTNPTNEKLFF. Drawing the rest from reference TRBV19 and TRBJ1-4, the complete variable domain is DGGITQSPKYLFRKEGQNVTLSCEQNLNHDAMYWYRQDPGQGLRLIYYSQIVNDFQKGDIAEGYSVSREKKESFPLTVTSAQKNPTAFYLCASSIGTNPTNEKLFFGSGTQLSVL.

V usage is TRBV9 and J usage is TRBJ2-1; TRBD1 aligns across 7 bases. V dropped 0 bases and J dropped 8; count of bases not matched to a gene: 11. This CDR3 contains 16 residues. CDR1 is SGDLS, CDR2 YYNGEE, per germline. The CDR3 DNA reads TGTGCCAGCAGCGTAGCAGAGTACAGGGGCGTCTATGAGCAGTTCTTC. Protein: CASSVAEYRGVYEQFF.

CDR3 bases: TGTGCCAGTAGTATTGGTGGGGACATTTATCAGCCCCAGCATTTT. This gives the protein CASSIGGDIYQPQHF. V usage is TRBV19 and J usage is TRBJ1-5; TRBD1 might be the D (6 bases). Trimming removed 3 bases from V and 5 bases from J, with 14 bases in between. The germline V gene has CDR1 LNHDA and CDR2 SQIVND (reference sequence). This CDR3 is 15 amino acids long. Combining the CDR3 with reference TRBV19 and TRBJ1-5 gives the whole variable domain DGGITQSPKYLFRKEGQNVTLSCEQNLNHDAMYWYRQDPGQGLRLIYYSQIVNDFQKGDIAEGYSVSREKKESFPLTVTSAQKNPTAFYLCASSIGGDIYQPQHFGDGTRLSIL.

The chain employs TRBV9 and TRBJ2-5; 8 bases align to TRBD2. Trimming took 0 bases from V and 2 from J; bases not matched to a gene: 3. Germline V gives CDR1 SGDLS, CDR2 YYNGEE. The CDR3 has 15 amino acids. This chain's CDR3 is CASSVAGGVQETQYF. As DNA, the CDR3 is TGTGCCAGCAGCGTAGCCGGGGGGGTTCAAGAGACCCAGTACTTC. Based on the CDR3 plus reference TRBV9 and TRBJ2-5, the full variable domain is DSGVTQTPKHLITATGQRVTLRCSPRSGDLSVYWYQQSLDQGLQFLIQYYNGEERAKGNILERFSAQQFPDLHSELNLSSLELGDSALYFCASSVAGGVQETQYFGPGTRLLVL.

The V call is TRBV5-4, the J call TRBJ1-1; TRBD1 matches 7 bases. Germline-derived CDR1 and CDR2 are SGHNT and YYREEE (reference sequence). After removal of 5 bases from V and 0 bases from J, the junction contained 7 bases not matched to a gene. The CDR3 has 15 amino acids. CDR3 nucleotide sequence: TGTGCCAGCAGAACAGGGGCCGGGATGAACACTGAAGCTTTCTTT. The encoded protein is CASRTGAGMNTEAFF.

This rearrangement joins TRBV7-2 to TRBJ2-3; 9 nucleotides align to TRBD2. CDR1 is SGHTA and CDR2 is FQGNSA in the germline V gene. The CDR3 sequence is 13 residues long. J was trimmed by 12 bases and V by 8 bases; bases with no gene match: 12. The CDR3 sequence: CASSDPNSGGQYF. CDR3 nucleotide sequence: TGTGCCAGCTCCGATCCGAATAGCGGGGGCCAGTATTTT.

This chain joins TRBV6-5 and TRBJ2-7, with D maybe TRBD2 (6 bases). The length of the CDR3 is 14 residues. V lost 0 bases and J lost 5, with 11 bases in between. Germline V CDR1 and CDR2: MNHEY, SVGAGI. CDR3 sequence reads: CASSYSAGRHEQYF. The DNA for the CDR3 is TGTGCCAGCAGTTACTCGGCAGGGAGGCACGAGCAGTACTTC.

The chain has TRBV3-1 (or the pseudogene TRBV3-2) and TRBJ2-2, with 9 bases lining up with TRBD2. Germline CDR1 is LGHDT and CDR2 is YNNKEL (reference sequence). Trimming at V came to 6 bases and at J to 4 bases, leaving 3 bases not matched to a gene. The CDR3 runs 14 residues. CDR3 DNA: TGTGCCAGCAGTATTAGCGGGGGCACCGGGGAGCTGTTTTTT. It yields the protein CASSISGGTGELFF.

The chain recombines TRBV6-2 or TRBV6-3 with TRBJ1-2; TRBD1 matches 7 bases. In germline, CDR1 is MNHEY, CDR2 SVGEGT. V gave up 2 bases and J gave up 2 bases; unmatched junction bases: 2. The CDR3 is 14 amino acids. CDR3 protein: CASSYGTVNYGYTF. CDR3 in DNA: TGTGCCAGCAGTTACGGGACAGTAAACTATGGCTACACCTTC.

This chain connects TRBV11-2 to TRBJ2-2; 13 positions match TRBD2. The CDR3 has 15 amino acids. With 7 bases clipped from V and 6 bases from J, the junction kept 5 bases outside the gene matches. Germline values: CDR1 SGHAT, CDR2 FQNNGV. In DNA, the CDR3 is TGTGCCAGCATCGGGACTAGCGGGGTGCCCGGGGAGCTGTTTTTT. This gives the protein CASIGTSGVPGELFF.

V and J are TRBV5-1 and TRBJ1-2, with a tentative D call TRBD1 (6 bases). CDR3 length: 15 residues. Germline values: CDR1 SGHRS, CDR2 YFSETQ. The V end was cut by 4 bases, the J end by 7 bases, with 20 bases between. This CDR3 reads CASSPSSGVSAGYTF. Here the CDR3 DNA reads TGCGCCAGCAGCCCCTCCTCAGGGGTGAGTGCTGGCTACACCTTC.

The V and J genes are TRBV7-2 and TRBJ2-7; D is undetermined. CDR1 SGHTA and CDR2 FQGNSA come from the germline V gene. The V gene lost 5 bases and the J gene lost 1 base, with 15 bases spanning the gap. The CDR3 spans 15 residues. The CDR3: CASSPNNNPSYEQYF. As DNA, the CDR3 is TGTGCCAGCAGCCCCAACAACAACCCGTCCTACGAGCAGTACTTC. The full variable domain, rest sourced from reference TRBV7-2 and TRBJ2-7, is GAGVSQSPSNKVTEKGKDVELRCDPISGHTALYWYRQSLGQGLEFLIYFQGNSAPDKSGLPSDRFSAERTGGSVSTLTIQRTQQEDSAVYLCASSPNNNPSYEQYFGPGTRLTVT.

The chain joins TRBV19 to TRBJ1-5; 9 positions agree with TRBD1. This CDR3 comprises 16 residues. Germline V gives CDR1 LNHDA, CDR2 SQIVND (reference sequence). J was trimmed by 5 bases and V by 5 bases; bases with no gene match: 10. The CDR3 sequence: CASSPGDRDRYQPQHF. CDR3 nucleotides: TGTGCCAGTAGTCCCGGGGACAGGGATCGGTATCAGCCCCAGCATTTT.

The chain is built from TRBV28 and TRBJ2-3; 7 positions agree with TRBD2. J gave up 1 base and V 3 bases, and 7 bases lay outside the gene matches. Germline CDR1 reads MDHEN; CDR2 reads SYDVKM. The CDR3 covers 16 residues. The CDR3 DNA sequence: TGTGCCAGCAGTTTGATCCTAGCGGACCGCACAGATACGCAGTATTTT. Translation gives CASSLILADRTDTQYF.

This clone occurred a few times. V and J are TRBV10-3 and TRBJ1-1; TRBD1 aligns across 8 bases. Germline V gives CDR1 ENHRY, CDR2 SYGVKD. V gave up 6 bases and J gave up 4 bases; unmatched junction bases: 7. CDR3 length: 14 amino acids. CDR3: CAIRADTGGTEAFF. CDR3 sequence (DNA): TGTGCCATCAGGGCGGATACAGGGGGCACTGAAGCTTTCTTT.

The chain carries TRBV5-1 and TRBJ2-3; tentatively, D is TRBD2 (6 bases). This CDR3 is built from 15 residues. Germline V gene data show CDR1 as SGHRS and CDR2 as YFSETQ. The V end lost 0 bases, the J end lost 2 bases, and 10 bases lay between the germline ends. The CDR3 DNA follows: TGCGCCAGCAGCTTGGGACTAGGCCTCACAGATACGCAGTATTTT. Translating it yields CASSLGLGLTDTQYF.

This chain uses TRBV21-1 with TRBJ1-2; the table's D call TRBD1 went unverified against the DNA. TRBV21-1 is a pseudogene. CDR3 size: 14 residues. CDR3 DNA: TGTGCCAGCAGCAAATGTGACAGGGGAAACGGCTACACCTTC. This gives the protein CASSKCDRGNGYTF.

The chain links TRBV4-1 to TRBJ2-3, with a possible D match to TRBD1 (6 bases). Per germline, CDR1 MGHRA and CDR2 YSYEKL. This CDR3 is built from 17 residues. Trimming removed 2 bases from V and 4 bases from J, with 19 bases in between. The CDR3 here is CASSQNMWGPAPDTQYF. For the CDR3, the DNA is TGCGCCAGCAGCCAAAATATGTGGGGGCCCGCTCCAGATACGCAGTATTTT.

This clone was counted a few times. J is TRBJ2-2 and V is TRBV6-2 or TRBV6-3, with 11 bases aligning to TRBD1. J lost 4 bases, V lost 6 bases, and 4 bases had no gene match. The germline CDR1 and CDR2 sequences are MNHEY and SVGEGT. The CDR3 consists of 15 residues. The CDR3 spells CASSTGTGGTGELFF. In nucleotides, the CDR3 is TGTGCCAGCAGCACCGGGACAGGGGGCACCGGGGAGCTGTTTTTT.

This clone was observed once. V and J are TRBV18 and TRBJ2-3, with TRBD2 identical over 8 bases. This CDR3 has 16 residues. J lost 0 bases, V lost 3 bases, and 5 bases had no gene match. Germline lookup yields CDR1 KGHSH and CDR2 LQKENI. This chain's CDR3 is CASSPRLAQSTDTQYF. CDR3 sequence (DNA): TGTGCCAGCTCACCGCGACTAGCGCAAAGCACAGATACGCAGTATTTT.

This clone showed up just once. The chain is built from TRBV19 and TRBJ2-7, with 11 bases identical to TRBD1. The CDR3 spans 17 residues. The V gene end was trimmed by 3 bases and the J gene end by 0 bases; junction bases not matched to a gene: 7. Germline CDR1 is LNHDA and CDR2 is SQIVND (reference sequence). The CDR3 spells CASSIGTGGFYSYEQYF. The CDR3 DNA reads as TGTGCCAGTAGTATCGGGACAGGGGGATTTTACTCCTACGAGCAGTACTTC. Full variable domain (remainder filled in from reference TRBV19 and TRBJ2-7): DGGITQSPKYLFRKEGQNVTLSCEQNLNHDAMYWYRQDPGQGLRLIYYSQIVNDFQKGDIAEGYSVSREKKESFPLTVTSAQKNPTAFYLCASSIGTGGFYSYEQYFGPGTRLTVT.

J is TRBJ2-1 and V is TRBV7-2; 15 bases are a match to TRBD2. This CDR3 has 15 amino acids. The V gene's germline CDR1 is SGHTA and CDR2 FQGNSA. J was trimmed by 6 bases and V by 5 bases; bases with no gene match: 2. The CDR3 nucleotides read TGTGCCAGCAGCCTGGGACTAGCGGGGGGCAATGAGCAGTTCTTC. It encodes CASSLGLAGGNEQFF.

The chain uses TRBV29-1 and TRBJ1-5; D uncertain. From germline, CDR1 is SQVTM and CDR2 ANQGSEA. V was clipped by 6 bases and J by 2 bases, with 17 bases between them. The CDR3 is 15 residues long. The CDR3 DNA reads TGCAGCGTATCCTTTGAGGCTTTGGGCAATCAGCCCCAGCATTTT. It yields the protein CSVSFEALGNQPQHF. The full variable domain, in which reference TRBV29-1 and TRBJ1-5 provide the parts outside the CDR3, is SAVISQKPSRDICQRGTSLTIQCQVDSQVTMMFWYRQQPGQSLTLIATANQGSEATYESGFVIDKFPISRPNLTFSTLTVSNMSPEDSSIYLCSVSFEALGNQPQHFGDGTRLSIL.

Here the CDR3 reads CASSQERGGGPSTDTQYF. The CDR3 DNA reads TGTGCCAGCAGCCAAGAGCGTGGCGGGGGGCCGAGCACAGATACGCAGTATTTT. The V gene is TRBV14, the J gene TRBJ2-3; 8 nucleotides align to TRBD2. This CDR3 is 18 amino acids long. Germline assignment: CDR1 SGHDN and CDR2 FVKESK. V was pared by 0 bases and J by 0 bases, with 8 bases of the junction left unmatched.

The chain uses TRBV4-2 and TRBJ1-1; D is uncertain. Trimming took 1 base from V and 0 from J, leaving 9 bases between them. Per germline, CDR1 LGHNA and CDR2 YNFKEQ. CDR3 length: 15 amino acids. The CDR3 DNA reads TGTGCCAGCAGCCAAGGAGGGAAGATGAACACTGAAGCTTTCTTT. Its translation is CASSQGGKMNTEAFF.

The chain carries TRBV5-1 and TRBJ2-2; D may be TRBD2 (7 bases). V was clipped by 0 bases and J by 6 bases, with 15 bases between them. The CDR3 extends over 16 amino acids. Per germline, CDR1 SGHRS and CDR2 YFSETQ. The CDR3 loop reads CASSLDSGGASGELFF. In nucleotides, the CDR3 is TGCGCCAGCAGCTTGGATTCTGGGGGGGCGTCCGGGGAGCTGTTTTTT.

The chain combines TRBV4-3 with TRBJ1-3; 7 bases align to TRBD1. J gave up 8 bases and V 1 base, and 17 bases lay outside the gene matches. CDR3 size: 18 residues. Germline V gene lookup returns CDR1 LGHNA and CDR2 YSLEER. In DNA, the CDR3 is TGCGCCAGCAGCCAAGGAAGGCCAGGACAGGTTGTAGTGGACACCATATATTTT. Protein sequence: CASSQGRPGQVVVDTIYF.

The rearrangement joins TRBV7-9 to TRBJ1-2, with 9 bases lining up with TRBD1. Germline trimming cut 1 base from V and 7 bases from J; bases unmatched to any gene: 7. Germline CDR1 and CDR2: SEHNR and FQNEAQ (reference sequence). The CDR3 extends over 15 amino acids. Here the CDR3 DNA reads TGTGCCAGCAGCTTAGAGGACAGGGGAAGGTCTGGCTACACCTTC. This translates into CASSLEDRGRSGYTF. Variable domain in full (rest from reference TRBV7-9 and TRBJ1-2): DTGVSQNPRHKITKRGQNVTFRCDPISEHNRLYWYRQTLGQGPEFLTYFQNEAQLEKSRLLSDRFSAERPKGSFSTLEIQRTEQGDSAMYLCASSLEDRGRSGYTFGSGTRLTVV.